This T cell receptor beta chain originates from a study of PD-1 blockade in mismatch repair-deficient tumors. About the research overall: Enrolled about 2012-2016, patients had progressing, pretreated mismatch repair-deficient cancers of approximately 13 types. Study-level findings and limits: After pembrolizumab, tumor-resident clones rose rapidly, then generally contracted before radiologic responses.

V lost 8 bases to trimming and J lost 4 bases, with 9 bases between them. Germline loops: CDR1 MNHNS, CDR2 SASEGT. This CDR3 is 12 amino acids long. Repertoires were generated with immunoSEQ multiplex PCR, while TCRdb's copy carries only in-frame clones and drops some. The sample has some 130,000 clones, about 88% seen once. On this clone: What it recognizes is unknown.

Sequencing used peripheral blood, obtained approximately 72 weeks after starting pembrolizumab. The TCR comes from an adult with mismatch repair-deficient cancer. The V gene is TRBV6-1, the J gene TRBJ1-5; D might be TRBD1 (5 bases). CDR3 sequence (DNA): TGTGCCAGCGGGGCAGGGAATCAGCCCCAGCATTTT. It specifies CASGAGNQPQHF.